This TCR beta chain was sequenced in a study of PD-1 blockade in classical Hodgkin lymphoma. About this clone: Antigen: not known.

Clones were read by immunoSEQ multiplex PCR, and TCRdb kept only the in-frame ones, dropping some. The sample lists roughly 56,000 clones; around 90% were seen once. Following autologous stem cell transplantation, relapse occurred in every patient, and exposure to brentuximab vedotin varied. Overall study findings and caveats: Significant TCR diversity gains by C4D1 occurred in CD4+ but not CD8+ cells. Healthy donors reportedly exceeded newly diagnosed patients in baseline TCR diversity.

The germline V gene has CDR1 MDHEN and CDR2 SYDVKM. The CDR3 runs to 15 residues. V was shortened by 1 base and J by 3 bases, with 12 bases between the two germline ends. The material sequenced was peripheral blood mononuclear cells (PBMCs), taken before the second cycle of nivolumab. The sequence came from a human donor with classical Hodgkin lymphoma. The J gene is TRBJ1-2, the V gene TRBV28; unclear D gene. CDR3 residues: CASSLLTLRDYGYTF. The CDR3 coding sequence is TGTGCCAGCAGTTTATTAACTCTTAGGGACTATGGCTACACCTTC.